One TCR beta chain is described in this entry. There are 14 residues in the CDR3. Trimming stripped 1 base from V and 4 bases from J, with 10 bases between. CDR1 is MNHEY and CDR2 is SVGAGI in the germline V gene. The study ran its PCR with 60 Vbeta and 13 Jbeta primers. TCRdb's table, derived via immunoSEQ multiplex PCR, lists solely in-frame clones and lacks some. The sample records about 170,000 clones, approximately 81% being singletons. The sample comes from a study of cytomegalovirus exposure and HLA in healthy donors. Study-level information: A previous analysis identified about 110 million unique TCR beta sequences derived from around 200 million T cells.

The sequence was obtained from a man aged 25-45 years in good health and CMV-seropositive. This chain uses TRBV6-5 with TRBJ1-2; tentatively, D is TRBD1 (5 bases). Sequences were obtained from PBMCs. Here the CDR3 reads CASSYLSGIYGYTF. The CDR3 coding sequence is TGTGCCAGCAGTTACTTATCAGGGATCTATGGCTACACCTTC.